One sample yielded the 20 T cell receptor beta chains listed below, sequenced in a study of OX40 agonist ivuxolimab in advanced cancers. Some clones are missing from TCRdb's copy, which holds only in-frame ones; the method was immunoSEQ multiplex PCR. Among more than 100,000 clones listed, roughly nine tenths were seen once. The sequenced sample was CD4+ or CD8+ T cells sorted from blood, obtained in a trial of the OX40 agonist ivuxolimab. Source of these receptors: an adult with an advanced solid tumor such as melanoma, head and neck, liver or kidney cancer.

V gene TRBV5-1 combines with J gene TRBJ2-1, with 10 bases aligning to TRBD2. This CDR3 comprises 17 residues. V lost 6 bases, J lost 7 bases, and 16 bases stayed unmatched. Germline CDR1 reads SGHRS; CDR2 reads YFSETQ. CDR3 nucleotide sequence: TGCGCCAGCACCCCAGTGGGGCTAGCGGGAGATGTGAATGAGCAGTTCTTC. Translating gives CASTPVGLAGDVNEQFF.

The chain links TRBV9 to TRBJ2-3, with TRBD2 identical over 11 bases. The trim removed 3 bases at V and 5 bases at J, leaving 20 bases unmatched. The V gene's germline CDR1 is SGDLS and CDR2 YYNGEE. The CDR3 runs to 20 residues. The CDR3 is CASSARPSTSGSRRVDTQYF. The DNA for the CDR3 is TGTGCCAGCAGCGCCAGACCCTCTACTAGCGGGAGCCGAAGGGTAGATACGCAGTATTTT. Filled out from reference TRBV9 and TRBJ2-3, the complete variable domain reads DSGVTQTPKHLITATGQRVTLRCSPRSGDLSVYWYQQSLDQGLQFLIQYYNGEERAKGNILERFSAQQFPDLHSELNLSSLELGDSALYFCASSARPSTSGSRRVDTQYFGPGTRLTVL.

The chain uses TRBV4-2 and TRBJ1-2; D possibly corresponds to TRBD1 (6 bases). Trimming pared 0 bases from V and 6 bases from J, leaving 14 bases between. Germline V gene data show CDR1 as LGHNA and CDR2 as YNFKEQ. There are 15 residues in the CDR3. CDR3 coding DNA: TGTGCCAGCAGCCAAGATCAGGGGCAGGGCGATGGCTACACCTTC. This gives the protein CASSQDQGQGDGYTF.

CDR3 DNA: TGTGCCAGTGGAGGGGGGGACAGGACTGAAGCTTTCTTT. Translated: CASGGGDRTEAFF. The chain employs TRBV19 and TRBJ1-1; 8 nucleotides align to TRBD1. The ends lost 8 bases at V and 5 bases at J; junction bases unmatched: 7. The CDR3 consists of 13 residues. From germline, CDR1 is LNHDA and CDR2 SQIVND (reference sequence).

In DNA form, the CDR3 reads TGTGCCAGCAGTCCAGGGGCAAATCAGCCCCAGCATTTT. This translates into CASSPGANQPQHF. J is TRBJ1-5 and V is TRBV6-4; possibly TRBD1 for D (6 bases). The CDR3 consists of 13 residues. Germline CDR1 is MRHNA and CDR2 is SNTAGT. Trimming took 5 bases from V and 4 from J, leaving 9 bases between them.

J is TRBJ1-6 and V is TRBV27; D is undetermined. Trimming took off 3 bases at V and 8 bases at J, with 11 bases between the two ends. Germline CDR1 reads MNHEY; CDR2 reads SMNVEV (reference sequence). The CDR3 is made up of 14 amino acids. The CDR3 bases are TGTGCCAGCAGTTTGGTCTTTAGGGATTCACCCCTCCACTTT. Residues: CASSLVFRDSPLHF.

The V gene is TRBV5-1, the J gene TRBJ1-4, with a tentative D call TRBD1 (6 bases). The CDR3 contains 14 residues. Germline CDR1 and CDR2: SGHRS and YFSETQ. The V gene lost 4 bases and the J gene lost 6 bases, with 13 bases spanning the gap. The CDR3 sequence is CASSRPDRDEKLFF. In DNA, the CDR3 is TGCGCCAGCAGCCGGCCGGACAGAGATGAAAAACTGTTTTTT.

This CDR3 is CASSPRLGTNEKLFF. CDR3 nucleotide sequence: TGTGCCAGCAGCCCCCGTCTTGGCACTAATGAAAAACTGTTTTTT. The chain joins TRBV9 to TRBJ1-4; D is undetermined. CDR1 SGDLS and CDR2 YYNGEE come from the germline V gene. This CDR3 has 15 amino acids. Trimming removed 4 bases from V and 2 bases from J, with 12 bases in between.

The gene calls are TRBV5-1 and TRBJ2-1; 8 nucleotides line up with TRBD2. Trimming took 7 bases from V and 7 from J; bases not matched to a gene: 13. CDR1 SGHRS and CDR2 YFSETQ come from the germline V gene. CDR3 size: 15 residues. CDR3 in amino acids: CASEAGSGSLNEQFF. The CDR3 DNA reads as TGCGCCAGCGAAGCGGGGAGCGGGAGTTTAAATGAGCAGTTCTTC.

The V and J genes are TRBV5-1 and TRBJ1-1; D perhaps matches TRBD1 (5 bases). The germline gives CDR1 SGHRS, CDR2 YFSETQ. The CDR3 runs to 15 residues. V was pared by 5 bases and J by 5 bases, with 19 bases between. The CDR3 coding sequence is TGCGCCAGCAGGCGCGGTGGGGGTGAGGGGACTGAAGCTTTCTTT. It specifies CASRRGGGEGTEAFF.

The V call is TRBV6-6, the J call TRBJ2-1; 9 nucleotides match TRBD1. The CDR3 has 14 residues. The V and J ends lost 2 bases and 6 bases, in that order; junction bases with no gene match: 2. Germline CDR1 and CDR2: MNHNY and SVGAGI (reference sequence). The CDR3 sequence is CASSYGTGINEQFF. In DNA form, the CDR3 reads TGTGCCAGCAGTTACGGGACAGGGATCAATGAGCAGTTCTTC.

The chain employs TRBV27 and TRBJ1-5, with D uncertain. This CDR3 contains 15 residues. The ends were cut back, 3 bases at V and 5 bases at J, with 14 bases in the middle. Germline values: CDR1 MNHEY, CDR2 SMNVEV (reference sequence). CDR3 residues: CASSFSRQVDQPQHF. For the CDR3, the DNA is TGTGCCAGCAGTTTTTCGCGCCAGGTTGATCAGCCCCAGCATTTT.

The chain joins TRBV7-2 to TRBJ2-3, with 7 bases fitting TRBD2. The CDR3 has 15 amino acids. V lost 5 bases, J lost 2 bases, and 7 bases stayed unmatched. The germline gives CDR1 SGHTA, CDR2 FQGNSA. This CDR3 is CASSRRRDYTDTQYF. The CDR3 DNA sequence: TGTGCCAGCAGCCGGCGGAGGGACTACACAGATACGCAGTATTTT.

The V gene is TRBV27, the J gene TRBJ2-7; TRBD2 aligns across 13 bases. Germline CDR1 MNHEY, CDR2 SMNVEV (reference sequence). The CDR3 length is 16 residues. V lost 3 bases, J lost 5 bases, and 7 bases stayed unmatched. The CDR3 reads CASSFRTSGSFNEQYF. The DNA for the CDR3 is TGTGCCAGCAGTTTTAGGACTAGCGGGAGTTTCAACGAGCAGTACTTC.

The rearrangement links TRBV28 to TRBJ2-7; weak D call: TRBD2 (6 bases). CDR3 length: 14 residues. The germline V and J ends were trimmed by 3 bases and 2 bases, with 11 bases remaining between them. CDR1 and CDR2 from the germline V gene are MDHEN and SYDVKM. CDR3: CASSFVTGAYEQYF. CDR3 DNA: TGTGCCAGCAGTTTTGTTACGGGAGCCTACGAGCAGTACTTC.

In nucleotides, the CDR3 is TGCGCCATCGAGAACAGGGACTCTGGAAACACCATATATTTT. Translating gives CAIENRDSGNTIYF. The genes are TRBV10-2 and TRBJ1-3, with D possibly matching TRBD1 (6 bases). CDR1 and CDR2 (germline): WSHSY, SAAADI. Trimming removed 10 bases from V and 0 bases from J, with 13 bases in between. CDR3 length: 14 residues.

This chain links TRBV7-3 with TRBJ2-3; a possible D gene is TRBD1 (5 bases). The CDR3 extends over 14 amino acids. Germline-derived CDR1 and CDR2 are SGHTA and FQGTGA. V dropped 1 base and J dropped 7 bases, with 12 bases sitting between them. The CDR3: CASSLSSDTYTQYF. In DNA, the CDR3 is TGTGCCAGCAGCTTAAGTTCGGACACTTATACGCAGTATTTT.

The rearrangement joins TRBV15 to TRBJ2-5, with a weak D call TRBD2 (6 bases). V lost 0 bases and J 5 bases, leaving 10 bases between the germline ends. Germline CDR1 LNHNV, CDR2 YYDKDF (reference sequence). This CDR3 region has 14 residues. CDR3 sequence reads: CATSRESGGETQYF. The DNA for the CDR3 is TGTGCCACCAGCAGAGAAAGTGGGGGGGAGACCCAGTACTTC.

The V gene is TRBV16, the J gene TRBJ1-3; 7 nucleotides match TRBD1. Trimming cost V 4 bases and J 2 bases; bases outside gene matches: 5. The CDR3 sequence is 15 residues long. Per germline, CDR1 KGHSY and CDR2 FQNENV. The CDR3: CASSLTGTAGNTIYF. CDR3 sequence (DNA): TGTGCCAGCAGCCTCACCGGGACAGCTGGAAACACCATATATTTT.

Here the CDR3 reads CTSSLHPRENTDTQYF. The CDR3 coding sequence is TGCACCAGCAGCCTCCACCCCCGGGAGAACACAGATACGCAGTATTTT. The rearrangement joins TRBV1 to TRBJ2-3; TRBD2, as called in the table, went unchecked against the DNA. TRBV1 is a pseudogene locus. The CDR3 consists of 16 residues.